This entry lists 25 T cell receptor beta chains sequenced from one sample in a study of human T cells and chemical hapten exposure. TCRdb fed the RACE reads into MiXCR, producing one record per CDR3 protein. The repertoire has roughly 380,000 distinct CDR3 sequences, about 4.8% of them found once; the top ten carry approximately 2.5%. Stated time point: patch test 1, 2 weeks after DPC sensitization. The treatment here: therapeutic diphenylcyclopropenone sensitization with weekly scalp DPC. This sample comprised whole blood, obtained in connection with sensitization to the hapten diphenylcyclopropenone (DPC). The receptor source for this set is a woman aged 50 to 60 with alopecia areata. Some clones in this sample may be carry-over from other donors' samples.

This clonotype has just a few counts. The chain uses TRBV20-1 and TRBJ2-1; tentative D call: TRBD1 (6 bases). Trimming cost V 2 bases and J 6 bases, with 26 bases left between them. The CDR3 has 18 residues. Germline V lookup: CDR1 DFQATT, CDR2 SNEGSKA (reference sequence). CDR3 in DNA: TGCAGTGCTAGAATAACAAATCAGGGGACGGGAAGGGTCAATGAGCAGTTCTTC. Translating gives CSARITNQGTGRVNEQFF.

This clonotype was detected a few times. This chain joins TRBV12-3 or TRBV12-4 and TRBJ1-3, with D uncertain. The CDR3 loop spans 14 amino acids. V lost 6 bases and J lost 3, with 12 bases in between. DNA of the CDR3: TGTGCCAGCAGCCACGCCGGGTATGGAAACACCATATATTTT. It yields the protein CASSHAGYGNTIYF.

This clonotype was seen just once. An end of the junction differs from the germline gene, which may be a read error. The chain links TRBV5-1 to TRBJ2-3; 10 nucleotides line up with TRBD2. The CDR3 consists of 15 residues. CDR1 and CDR2 (germline): SGHRS, YFSETQ. CDR3 amino acids: CASSTSGGASDTKYF. The DNA of the CDR3 is TGCGCCAGCAGCACAAGCGGGGGGGCCTCAGATACGAAGTATTTT.

The table lists this clonotype with many counts. The chain has TRBV2 and TRBJ1-2, with 7 positions matching TRBD1. Looked up from germline, CDR1 is SNHLY and CDR2 is FYNNEI. V lost 3 bases, J lost 2 bases, and 0 bases stayed unmatched. The CDR3 covers 13 residues. In DNA form, the CDR3 reads TGTGCCAGCAGTGACAGGGGGAACTATGGCTACACCTTC. Its translation is CASSDRGNYGYTF.

This clonotype was observed many times. This chain connects TRBV3-1 to TRBJ1-2; D may be TRBD1 (6 bases). Trimming removed 5 bases from V and 4 bases from J, with 14 bases in between. The CDR3 extends over 14 amino acids. The germline V gene encodes CDR1 LGHDT and CDR2 YNNKEL (reference sequence). CDR3 sequence (DNA): TGTGCCAGCAGCAAGGCCCGGGGGCCCTATGGCTACACCTTC. Its protein product is CASSKARGPYGYTF.

This clonotype came up many times. The chain uses TRBV5-5 and TRBJ2-3; possibly TRBD1 or TRBD2 for D (5 bases each). This CDR3 spans 17 amino acids. Germline V gene sequence: CDR1 SGHKS, CDR2 YYEKEE (reference sequence). V was pared by 0 bases and J by 1 base, with 15 bases between. CDR3 coding DNA: TGTGCCAGCAGCTTGGCCTCTTTGGGGACCGGCACAGATACGCAGTATTTT. It is translated as CASSLASLGTGTDTQYF.

This clonotype has more than one count but fewer than ten. The rearrangement joins TRBV5-5 to TRBJ1-1; no reliable D call. With 0 bases removed from V and 1 base from J, the gap between germline ends came to 16 bases. The CDR3 has 17 amino acids. CDR1 is SGHKS, CDR2 YYEKEE, per germline (reference sequence). The CDR3 coding sequence is TGTGCCAGCAGCTTGGTGGTACGTCTCGGCGGGAACACTGAAGCTTTCTTT. Protein sequence: CASSLVVRLGGNTEAFF.

The count of this clonotype is one. A much larger clonotype is one base distant, so this may be a read error. In DNA, the CDR3 is TGCAGCGTTGCCAGGAGCGATGGCTACACCTTC. Protein: CSVARSDGYTF. The chain recombines TRBV29-1 with TRBJ1-2; D ambiguous. Between the trimmed V and J ends, which lost 4 bases and 6 bases, there was a span of 9 bases. This CDR3 is 11 amino acids long. Germline assignment: CDR1 SQVTM and CDR2 ANQGSEA.

This clonotype appeared many times. The rearrangement links TRBV7-6 to TRBJ2-7, with 10 bases that match TRBD2. Germline assignment: CDR1 SGHVS and CDR2 FNYEAQ. The CDR3 is 15 residues long. Trimming took 5 bases from V and 1 from J; bases not matched to a gene: 5. The CDR3 bases are TGTGCCAGCAGCATGGGGACTAGCGCGTCCTACGAGCAGTACTTC. Translating it yields CASSMGTSASYEQYF.

This clonotype was observed a few times. This chain joins TRBV27 and TRBJ1-6, with 7 bases identical to TRBD1. Germline V lookup: CDR1 MNHEY, CDR2 SMNVEV (reference sequence). The length of the CDR3 is 18 residues. Germline trimming cut 2 bases from V and 0 bases from J; bases unmatched to any gene: 7. Here the CDR3 reads CASSLSLTGSSYNSPLHF. In nucleotides, the CDR3 is TGTGCCAGCAGTTTAAGTCTGACAGGGAGCTCCTATAATTCACCCCTCCACTTT.

Turning to this clonotype: This may arise from a read error, as a much more abundant clone is one base away. The CDR3 region is CASSVGMRAKTEETQYF. The DNA of the CDR3 is TGTGCCAGCAGCGTAGGAATGCGGGCCAAGACGGAAGAGACCCAGTACTTC. The gene calls are TRBV9 and TRBJ2-5; D is possibly TRBD2 (5 bases). Germline V gene data show CDR1 as SGDLS and CDR2 as YYNGEE. V lost 0 bases to trimming and J lost 3 bases, with 18 bases between them. This CDR3 has 17 amino acids.

Ten or more counts support this clonotype. The chain couples TRBV5-1 to TRBJ1-1; 9 bases are a match to TRBD1. The CDR3 length is 14 residues. Germline lookup yields CDR1 SGHRS and CDR2 YFSETQ. V shed 3 bases, J shed 3 bases, and the junction held 3 bases outside the gene matches. In DNA form, the CDR3 reads TGCGCCAGCAGCTGGACAGGGGAGTACACTGAAGCTTTCTTT. Residues: CASSWTGEYTEAFF. Drawing the rest from reference TRBV5-1 and TRBJ1-1, the complete variable domain is KAGVTQTPRYLIKTRGQQVTLSCSPISGHRSVSWYQQTPGQGLQFLFEYFSETQRNKGNFPGRFSGRQFSNSRSEMNVSTLELGDSALYLCASSWTGEYTEAFFGQGTRLTVV.

This clonotype was counted a few times. This sequence joins TRBV20-1 and TRBJ2-1; 10 nucleotides line up with TRBD2. The ends lost 0 bases at V and 10 bases at J; junction bases unmatched: 15. The CDR3 is made up of 17 amino acids. CDR1 is DFQATT and CDR2 is SNEGSKA in the germline V gene (reference sequence). The CDR3 bases are TGCAGTGCTAGAGAACGAGCGGGAGGGTTGTCGATAACCGAGCAGTTCTTC. Translating it yields CSARERAGGLSITEQFF.

This clonotype came up many times. This chain connects TRBV5-1 to TRBJ1-4; D is perhaps TRBD1 (5 bases). Trimming cost V 4 bases and J 5 bases, with 9 bases left between them. The length of the CDR3 is 13 residues. Germline CDR1 reads SGHRS; CDR2 reads YFSETQ. CDR3 nucleotides: TGCGCCAGCAGCCTGGGACCGAATGAAAAACTGTTTTTT. It codes for CASSLGPNEKLFF.

This sequence joins TRBV30 and TRBJ2-1; D gene ambiguous. The CDR3 covers 11 residues. V shed 2 bases and J shed 7 bases, with 6 bases lying between them. Per the germline V gene, CDR1 is GTSNPN and CDR2 is SVGIG (reference sequence). CDR3 in amino acids: CAWSSENEQFF. In nucleotides, the CDR3 is TGTGCCTGGAGTTCGGAAAATGAGCAGTTCTTC.

This clonotype was observed many times. The genes are TRBV6-2 or TRBV6-3 and TRBJ2-3; 12 nucleotides match TRBD2. The CDR3 is made up of 17 amino acids. With V trimmed by 4 bases and J by 1 base, 6 bases remained unmatched. Germline V gene lookup returns CDR1 MNHEY and CDR2 SVGEGT. The CDR3 is CASSSLRTSGGTDTQYF. CDR3 nucleotides: TGTGCCAGCAGTTCCCTCCGGACTAGCGGGGGCACAGATACGCAGTATTTT.

In its sample, this clonotype was seen many times. The J gene is TRBJ1-3, the V gene TRBV7-2; D gene uncertain. From germline, CDR1 is SGHTA and CDR2 FQGNSA. Trimming took off 3 bases at V and 0 bases at J, with 15 bases between the two ends. The CDR3 consists of 17 residues. The CDR3 DNA reads TGTGCCAGCAGCTTTCTCCCGACGGATCACTCTGGAAACACCATATATTTT. This codes for CASSFLPTDHSGNTIYF.

This clonotype has ten or more counts. The gene calls are TRBV28 and TRBJ2-7, with 8 positions matching TRBD2. V was pared by 5 bases and J by 3 bases, with 9 bases of the junction left unmatched. This CDR3 has 15 residues. Germline V gene sequence: CDR1 MDHEN, CDR2 SYDVKM. The CDR3 bases are TGTGCCAGCAGTGGTCACCGGGAGGGCCTCTACGAGCAGTACTTC. This codes for CASSGHREGLYEQYF.

This clonotype was seen repeatedly, ten times or more. The V and J genes are TRBV6-5 and TRBJ1-2; 7 bases map to TRBD1. Trimming removed 5 bases from V and 5 bases from J; junction bases left unmatched: 11. CDR1 and CDR2 (germline): MNHEY, SVGAGI. The CDR3 covers 15 residues. The chain's CDR3 is CASSHRTGYRYGYTF. CDR3 DNA sequence: TGTGCCAGCAGTCACAGGACAGGCTACCGGTATGGCTACACCTTC.

This clonotype has ten or more counts. V gene TRBV18 combines with J gene TRBJ2-5; weak D call: TRBD1 (5 bases). Between the trimmed V and J ends, which lost 6 bases and 5 bases, there was a span of 13 bases. CDR1 KGHSH and CDR2 LQKENI come from the germline V gene. The CDR3 is made up of 13 amino acids. Here the CDR3 DNA reads TGTGCCAGCTCTGTCAGGGTCGGGGAGACCCAGTACTTC. It yields the protein CASSVRVGETQYF.

This clonotype was seen a handful of times. The chain carries TRBV20-1 and TRBJ2-7; the D gene is possibly TRBD2 (6 bases). The germline CDR1 and CDR2 sequences are DFQATT and SNEGSKA (reference sequence). The V and J ends lost 6 bases and 3 bases respectively, with 18 bases between them. The CDR3 runs to 14 residues. The CDR3: CSADRDLADYEQYF. DNA of the CDR3: TGCAGTGCGGACCGGGACTTAGCTGACTACGAGCAGTACTTC.

This clonotype was counted between two and nine times. The chain employs TRBV20-1 and TRBJ2-3; D is perhaps TRBD1 or TRBD2 (6 bases each). Germline V gene lookup returns CDR1 DFQATT and CDR2 SNEGSKA (reference sequence). The germline V and J ends were trimmed by 6 bases and 6 bases, with 16 bases remaining between them. This CDR3 is built from 13 residues. The CDR3 protein is CSAPPRGRDTQYF. The CDR3 DNA sequence: TGCAGTGCCCCTCCCCGGGGGCGGGATACGCAGTATTTT.

This clonotype was seen at least ten times. This rearrangement joins TRBV3-1 to TRBJ1-2; TRBD1 might be the D (5 bases). In germline, CDR1 is LGHDT, CDR2 YNNKEL (reference sequence). V gave up 2 bases and J gave up 4 bases, with 11 bases separating them. The CDR3 runs to 14 residues. The CDR3 coding sequence is TGTGCCAGCAGCCAAAGCAGGGCAAGCTATGGCTACACCTTC. This codes for CASSQSRASYGYTF.

This sequence joins TRBV15 and TRBJ1-1, with 7 positions matching TRBD1. Germline CDR1 LNHNV, CDR2 YYDKDF (reference sequence). The V and J ends lost 5 bases and 1 base, in that order; junction bases with no gene match: 4. The CDR3 loop spans 14 amino acids. CDR3 sequence: CATSGDRANTEAFF. DNA of the CDR3: TGTGCCACCAGCGGCGACAGGGCGAACACTGAAGCTTTCTTT. Full variable domain (remainder filled in from reference TRBV15 and TRBJ1-1): DAMVIQNPRYQVTQFGKPVTLSCSQTLNHNVMYWYQQKSSQAPKLLFHYYDKDFNNEADTPDNFQSRRPNTSFCFLDIRSPGLGDTAMYLCATSGDRANTEAFFGQGTRLTVV.

The rearrangement joins TRBV12-3 or TRBV12-4 to TRBJ2-2, with 7 positions matching TRBD1. This CDR3 has 15 residues. Trimming cost V 1 base and J 7 bases; bases outside gene matches: 6. The CDR3 region has the DNA TGTGCCAGCAGTTTAGGCCCAACAGGGGTCGGGGAGCTGTTTTTT. It encodes CASSLGPTGVGELFF.